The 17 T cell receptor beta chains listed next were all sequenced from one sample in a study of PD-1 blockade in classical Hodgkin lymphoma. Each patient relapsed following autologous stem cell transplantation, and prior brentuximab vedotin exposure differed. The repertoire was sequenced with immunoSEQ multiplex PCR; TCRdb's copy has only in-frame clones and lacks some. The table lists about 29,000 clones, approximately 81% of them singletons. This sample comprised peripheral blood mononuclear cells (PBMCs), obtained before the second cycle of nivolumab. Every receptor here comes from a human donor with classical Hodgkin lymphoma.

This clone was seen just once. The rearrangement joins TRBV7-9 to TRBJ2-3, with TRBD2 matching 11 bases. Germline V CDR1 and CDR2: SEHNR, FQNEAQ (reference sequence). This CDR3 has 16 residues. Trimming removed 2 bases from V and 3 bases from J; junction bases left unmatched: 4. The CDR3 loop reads CASSLILAGGTDTQYF. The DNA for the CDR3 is TGTGCCAGCAGCTTAATCCTAGCGGGGGGAACAGATACGCAGTATTTT.

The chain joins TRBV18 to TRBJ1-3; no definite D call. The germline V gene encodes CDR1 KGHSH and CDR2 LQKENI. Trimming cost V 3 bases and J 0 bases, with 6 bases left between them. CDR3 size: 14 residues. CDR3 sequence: CASSPQDSGNTIYF. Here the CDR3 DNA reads TGTGCCAGCTCACCGCAGGACTCTGGAAACACCATATATTTT.

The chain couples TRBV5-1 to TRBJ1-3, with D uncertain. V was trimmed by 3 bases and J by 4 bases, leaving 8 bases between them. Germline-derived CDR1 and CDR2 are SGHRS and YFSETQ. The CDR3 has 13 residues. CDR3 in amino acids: CASSSNYGNTIYF. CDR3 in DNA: TGCGCCAGCAGCTCCAATTACGGAAACACCATATATTTT. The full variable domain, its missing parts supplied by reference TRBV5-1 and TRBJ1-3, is KAGVTQTPRYLIKTRGQQVTLSCSPISGHRSVSWYQQTPGQGLQFLFEYFSETQRNKGNFPGRFSGRQFSNSRSEMNVSTLELGDSALYLCASSSNYGNTIYFGEGSWLTVV.

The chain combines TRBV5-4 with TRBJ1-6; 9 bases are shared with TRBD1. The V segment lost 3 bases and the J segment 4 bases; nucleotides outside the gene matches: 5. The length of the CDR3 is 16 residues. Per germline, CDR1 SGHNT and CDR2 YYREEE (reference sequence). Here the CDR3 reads CASSSGGTGYNSPLHF. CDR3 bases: TGTGCCAGCAGCTCGGGGGGGACAGGGTATAATTCACCCCTCCACTTT.

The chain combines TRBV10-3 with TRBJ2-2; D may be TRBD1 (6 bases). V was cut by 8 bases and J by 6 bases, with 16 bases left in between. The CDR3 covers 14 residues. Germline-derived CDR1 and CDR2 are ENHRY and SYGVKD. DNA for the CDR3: TGTGCCATCCAGTTTGGACAGTTGGCCGGGGAGCTGTTTTTT. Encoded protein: CAIQFGQLAGELFF.

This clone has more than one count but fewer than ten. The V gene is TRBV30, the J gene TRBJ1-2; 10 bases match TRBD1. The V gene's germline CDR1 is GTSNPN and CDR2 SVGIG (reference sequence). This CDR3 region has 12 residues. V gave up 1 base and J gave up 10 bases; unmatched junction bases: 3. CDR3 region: CAWSAGQGDYTF. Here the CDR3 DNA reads TGTGCCTGGAGTGCAGGACAGGGGGACTACACCTTC.

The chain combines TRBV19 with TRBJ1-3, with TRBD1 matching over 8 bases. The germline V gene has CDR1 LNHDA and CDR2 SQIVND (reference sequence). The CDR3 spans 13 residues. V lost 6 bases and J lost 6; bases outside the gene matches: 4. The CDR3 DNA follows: TGTGCCAGTAGAATGGACAGGGAAAACACCATATATTTT. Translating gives CASRMDRENTIYF.

CDR3 protein: CASSLSGQGANTGELFF. In nucleotides, the CDR3 is TGTGCCAGCAGTTTATCGGGGCAGGGAGCTAACACCGGGGAGCTGTTTTTT. The chain employs TRBV27 and TRBJ2-2, with D possibly called TRBD1 or TRBD2 (5 bases each). This CDR3 has 17 amino acids. V was pared by 0 bases and J by 2 bases, with 13 bases between. Germline lookup yields CDR1 MNHEY and CDR2 SMNVEV (reference sequence).

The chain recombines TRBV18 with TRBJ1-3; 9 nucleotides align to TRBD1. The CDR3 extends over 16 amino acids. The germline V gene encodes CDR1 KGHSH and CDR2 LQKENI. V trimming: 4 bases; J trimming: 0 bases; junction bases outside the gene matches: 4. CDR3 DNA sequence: TGTGCCAGCTCACTAGGACAGGGGCCCTCTGGAAACACCATATATTTT. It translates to CASSLGQGPSGNTIYF.

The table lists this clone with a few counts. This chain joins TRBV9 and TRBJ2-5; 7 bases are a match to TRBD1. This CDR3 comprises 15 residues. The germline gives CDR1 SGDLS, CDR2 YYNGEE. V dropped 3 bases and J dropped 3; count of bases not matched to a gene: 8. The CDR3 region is CASSATGTDEETQYF. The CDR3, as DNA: TGTGCCAGCAGCGCGACCGGGACAGACGAAGAGACCCAGTACTTC.

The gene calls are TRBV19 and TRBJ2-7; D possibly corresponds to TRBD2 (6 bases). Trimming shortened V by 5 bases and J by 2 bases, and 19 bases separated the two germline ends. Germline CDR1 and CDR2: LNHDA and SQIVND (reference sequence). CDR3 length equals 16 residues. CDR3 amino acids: CASSPGGAGLAYEQYF. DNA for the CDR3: TGTGCCAGTAGTCCCGGGGGTGCAGGGTTGGCCTACGAGCAGTACTTC. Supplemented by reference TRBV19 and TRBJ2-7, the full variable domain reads DGGITQSPKYLFRKEGQNVTLSCEQNLNHDAMYWYRQDPGQGLRLIYYSQIVNDFQKGDIAEGYSVSREKKESFPLTVTSAQKNPTAFYLCASSPGGAGLAYEQYFGPGTRLTVT.

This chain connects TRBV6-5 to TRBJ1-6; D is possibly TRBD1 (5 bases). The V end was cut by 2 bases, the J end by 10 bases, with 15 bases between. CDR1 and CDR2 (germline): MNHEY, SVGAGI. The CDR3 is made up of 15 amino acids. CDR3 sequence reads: CASSYGDRFGSPLHF. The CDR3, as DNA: TGTGCCAGCAGTTACGGAGACAGATTCGGATCACCCCTCCACTTT.

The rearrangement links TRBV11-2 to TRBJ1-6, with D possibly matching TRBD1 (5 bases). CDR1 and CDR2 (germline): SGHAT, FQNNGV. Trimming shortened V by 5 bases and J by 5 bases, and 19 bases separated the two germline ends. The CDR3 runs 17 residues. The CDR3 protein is CASSPSPGRNDNSPLHF. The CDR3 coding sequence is TGTGCCAGCAGCCCTAGCCCGGGGCGAAACGATAATTCACCCCTCCACTTT.

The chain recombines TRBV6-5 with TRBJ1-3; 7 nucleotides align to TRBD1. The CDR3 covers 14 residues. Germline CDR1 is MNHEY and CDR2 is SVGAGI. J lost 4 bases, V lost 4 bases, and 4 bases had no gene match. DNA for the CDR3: TGTGCCAGCAGTTCCTCAGGGGGGGGAAACACCATATATTTT. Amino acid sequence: CASSSSGGGNTIYF.

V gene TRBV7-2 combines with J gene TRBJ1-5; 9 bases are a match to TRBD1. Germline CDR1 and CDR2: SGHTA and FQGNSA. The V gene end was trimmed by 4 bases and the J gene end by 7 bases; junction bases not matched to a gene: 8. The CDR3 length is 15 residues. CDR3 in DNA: TGTGCCAGCAGCTCAGGACAGGGGAATCGCCAGCCCCAGCATTTT. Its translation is CASSSGQGNRQPQHF.

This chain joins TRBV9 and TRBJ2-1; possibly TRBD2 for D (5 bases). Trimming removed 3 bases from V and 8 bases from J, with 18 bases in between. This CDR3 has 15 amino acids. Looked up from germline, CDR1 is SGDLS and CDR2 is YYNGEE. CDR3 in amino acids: CASSEDLTEVDEQFF. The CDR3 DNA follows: TGTGCCAGCAGCGAGGACCTTACGGAGGTGGATGAGCAGTTCTTC.

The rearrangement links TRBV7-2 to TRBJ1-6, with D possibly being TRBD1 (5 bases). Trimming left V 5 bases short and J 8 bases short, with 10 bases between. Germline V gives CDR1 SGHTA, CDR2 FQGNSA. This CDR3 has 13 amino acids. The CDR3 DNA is TGTGCCAGCAGCACGGACACGGATTCACCCCTCCACTTT. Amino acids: CASSTDTDSPLHF.